What follows are 9 T cell receptor beta chains derived from one specimen sequenced in a study of OX40 agonist ivuxolimab in advanced cancers. Assay: immunoSEQ multiplex PCR; the TCRdb copy retains only in-frame clones and omits some. The table includes 45,000 or so clones, roughly 88% detected once. The sample was CD4+ or CD8+ T cells sorted from blood, taken in a trial of the OX40 agonist ivuxolimab. The source is an adult with an advanced solid tumor such as melanoma, head and neck, liver or kidney cancer.

This chain links TRBV7-6 with TRBJ2-1, with 7 bases lining up with TRBD2. The CDR3 is made up of 18 amino acids. CDR1 SGHVS and CDR2 FNYEAQ come from the germline V gene. V shed 2 bases and J 0 bases; nucleotides not matched to a gene: 10. The DNA for the CDR3 is TGTGCCAGCAGCTTAAGGGAGGGGTTAGCCTCCTCCTACAATGAGCAGTTCTTC. Encoded protein: CASSLREGLASSYNEQFF.

This chain links TRBV2 with TRBJ1-5; D is ambiguous. The V gene lost 8 bases and the J gene lost 0 bases, with 11 bases spanning the gap. Per germline, CDR1 SNHLY and CDR2 FYNNEI. The CDR3 sequence is 14 residues long. This CDR3 is CASCGEYSNQPQHF. CDR3 sequence (DNA): TGTGCCAGCTGCGGGGAGTATAGCAATCAGCCCCAGCATTTT.

This clone was found many times. The chain recombines TRBV4-2 with TRBJ1-2, with TRBD1 matching 7 bases. The CDR3 totals 16 residues. The germline gives CDR1 LGHNA, CDR2 YNFKEQ. With V trimmed by 0 bases and J by 6 bases, 10 bases remained unmatched. CDR3 amino acids: CASSQDRAGGNDGYTF. DNA for the CDR3: TGTGCCAGCAGCCAAGATAGGGCAGGGGGAAACGATGGCTACACCTTC.

This chain connects TRBV27 to TRBJ2-7; tentative D call: TRBD1 (6 bases). Trimming removed 3 bases from V and 5 bases from J, with 11 bases in between. The CDR3 runs 13 residues. The germline V gene has CDR1 MNHEY and CDR2 SMNVEV (reference sequence). The CDR3 nucleotides are TGTGCCAGCAGTTTCAGACAGGCGCACGAGCAGTACTTC. Translated, it gives CASSFRQAHEQYF.

The rearrangement uses TRBV2 and TRBJ2-7; tentative D call: TRBD1 (6 bases). CDR3 length: 13 amino acids. Looked up from germline, CDR1 is SNHLY and CDR2 is FYNNEI. Between the trimmed V and J ends, which lost 5 bases and 6 bases, there was a span of 14 bases. CDR3 DNA sequence: TGTGCCAGCAGTTTGGGGGCAAGGAGCGAGCAGTACTTC. It codes for CASSLGARSEQYF.

This clone has just one count. The V and J genes are TRBV28 and TRBJ2-7; D is tentatively TRBD1 or TRBD2 (5 bases each). The V gene lost 2 bases and the J gene lost 6 bases, with 11 bases spanning the gap. CDR1 is MDHEN and CDR2 is SYDVKM in the germline V gene. This CDR3 is built from 13 residues. The CDR3 loop reads CASSLGGPLEQYF. The CDR3 coding sequence is TGTGCCAGCAGTTTAGGGGGACCCCTCGAGCAGTACTTC.

The chain employs TRBV7-6 and TRBJ2-1; D gene ambiguous. This CDR3 contains 12 residues. CDR1 and CDR2 from the germline V gene are SGHVS and FNYEAQ. The V gene lost 5 bases and the J gene lost 8 bases, with 10 bases spanning the gap. The CDR3 is CASSNLPHEQFF. The DNA of the CDR3 is TGTGCCAGCAGCAACCTCCCGCATGAGCAGTTCTTC.

This chain connects TRBV5-4 to TRBJ1-1; tentative D call: TRBD1 (6 bases). Germline CDR1 is SGHNT and CDR2 is YYREEE (reference sequence). The CDR3 has 15 residues. Trimming removed 4 bases from V and 1 base from J, with 14 bases in between. In nucleotides, the CDR3 is TGTGCCAGCAGCGGACTGGGGGCGCCGAACACTGAAGCTTTCTTT. It yields the protein CASSGLGAPNTEAFF.

This rearrangement joins TRBV5-1 to TRBJ2-2; 8 bases match TRBD1. Germline loops: CDR1 SGHRS, CDR2 YFSETQ. The CDR3 covers 17 residues. The V gene end was trimmed by 4 bases and the J gene end by 3 bases; junction bases not matched to a gene: 11. CDR3 nucleotide sequence: TGCGCCAGCAGCATAACATCGACAGGGGTGCACACCGGGGAGCTGTTTTTT. As protein: CASSITSTGVHTGELFF.